This T cell receptor beta chain was retrieved from a study of cytotoxic CD8 clonotypes in ibrutinib-treated CLL. Assay used: immunoSEQ multiplex PCR; TCRdb lists only in-frame clones, some missing. The repertoire holds hundreds of thousands of clones, with about 64% as singletons. V dropped 1 base and J dropped 4 bases, with 14 bases sitting between them. Germline CDR1 is SGHRS and CDR2 is YFSETQ. This CDR3 spans 15 amino acids. The V gene is TRBV5-1, the J gene TRBJ2-5, with unresolved D. This specimen consisted of PBMCs, obtained after 36 months of ibrutinib treatment. The clonotype originates from a human donor with chronic lymphocytic leukemia. The CDR3 protein is CASSLSARAGETQYF. CDR3 nucleotides: TGCGCCAGCAGCTTGTCAGCTAGGGCAGGAGAGACCCAGTACTTC.